This entry lists 28 T cell receptor beta chains sequenced from one sample in a study of blood T cell repertoires in COVID-19. Profiled with immunoSEQ multiplex PCR; TCRdb holds only in-frame clones, not every one. The sample contains roughly 260,000 clones, around nine tenths of which appear only once. Sequencing used peripheral blood. These receptors were obtained from a middle-aged man who had recovered from COVID-19.

This sequence joins TRBV6-5 and TRBJ1-5, with unresolved D. The CDR3 consists of 15 residues. V lost 6 bases, J lost 0 bases, and 12 bases lay in between. Germline-derived CDR1 and CDR2 are MNHEY and SVGAGI. In DNA, the CDR3 is TGTGCCAGCAGAGCGACGGACTATAGCAATCAGCCCCAGCATTTT. Its translation is CASRATDYSNQPQHF.

V is TRBV2 and J is TRBJ1-2; 9 nucleotides line up with TRBD1. J was trimmed by 8 bases and V by 5 bases; bases with no gene match: 6. The germline V gene encodes CDR1 SNHLY and CDR2 FYNNEI. The CDR3 is 13 amino acids. CDR3 region: CASSRDRARGYTF. CDR3 in DNA: TGTGCCAGCAGTCGGGACAGGGCGAGAGGCTACACCTTC.

J is TRBJ1-2 and V is TRBV10-3, with 11 bases aligning to TRBD1. This CDR3 comprises 13 residues. V dropped 10 bases and J dropped 7; count of bases not matched to a gene: 8. From germline, CDR1 is ENHRY and CDR2 SYGVKD. The CDR3 loop reads CASAGTGGGGYTF. The CDR3 DNA reads TGTGCCAGCGCCGGGACAGGGGGTGGTGGCTACACCTTC.

As DNA, the CDR3 is TGTGCCAGCAGCTTCTTTGTAGCGGGAGGCTACAATGAGCAGTTCTTC. It encodes CASSFFVAGGYNEQFF. The V call is TRBV5-6, the J call TRBJ2-1; 10 bases are shared with TRBD2. The CDR3 spans 16 residues. V dropped 2 bases and J dropped 3; count of bases not matched to a gene: 5. Germline V CDR1 and CDR2: SGHDT, YYEEEE.

This chain links TRBV5-4 with TRBJ2-5; D is possibly TRBD1 (6 bases). The CDR3 is 15 residues long. Per germline, CDR1 SGHNT and CDR2 YYREEE (reference sequence). Between the trimmed V and J ends, which lost 0 bases and 5 bases, there was a span of 14 bases. Written as DNA, the CDR3 is TGTGCCAGCAGCTTGGTCCCCGGGACATGGGAGACCCAGTACTTC. It is translated as CASSLVPGTWETQYF.

V is TRBV19 and J is TRBJ1-1; tentatively, D is TRBD1 (5 bases). Germline values: CDR1 LNHDA, CDR2 SQIVND (reference sequence). Deletions cut 8 bases from V and 7 bases from J, with 23 bases between. The length of the CDR3 is 15 residues. CDR3 protein: CASSLYGGDPVEAFF. In nucleotides, the CDR3 is TGTGCCAGTTCTCTCTACGGGGGGGATCCAGTTGAAGCTTTCTTT.

The chain links TRBV15 to TRBJ1-1; D ambiguous. The germline V and J ends were trimmed by 1 base and 5 bases, with 8 bases remaining between them. CDR1 is LNHNV, CDR2 YYDKDF, per germline (reference sequence). There are 13 residues in the CDR3. CDR3 residues: CATSRVGRTEAFF. Written as DNA, the CDR3 is TGTGCCACCAGCAGAGTAGGGAGGACTGAAGCTTTCTTT.

The chain uses TRBV9 and TRBJ2-2, with D tentatively TRBD2 (5 bases). The CDR3 extends over 15 amino acids. Trimming removed 7 bases at V and 4 bases at J, with 17 bases between. CDR1 and CDR2 (germline): SGDLS, YYNGEE. The CDR3 loop reads CASGPLGRGTGELFF. For the CDR3, the DNA is TGTGCCAGCGGGCCCTTGGGTCGGGGCACCGGGGAGCTGTTTTTT.

The rearrangement uses TRBV23-1 and TRBJ1-1, with D tentatively TRBD1 (5 bases). TRBV23-1 is treated as an ORF (open reading frame) with a function not yet certain. The ends were cut back, 4 bases at V and 0 bases at J, with 12 bases in the middle. This CDR3 has 15 residues. The CDR3 is CASSRPGTLNTEAFF. The CDR3 DNA follows: TGCGCCAGCAGTCGGCCCGGGACTCTGAACACTGAAGCTTTCTTT.

This clone was found once. The gene calls are TRBV19 and TRBJ2-3; 9 bases fit TRBD2. In germline, CDR1 is LNHDA, CDR2 SQIVND (reference sequence). Germline trimming cut 0 bases from V and 1 base from J; bases unmatched to any gene: 8. This CDR3 is 18 amino acids long. CDR3 protein: CASSIDRASGDGTDTQYF. The CDR3 coding sequence is TGTGCCAGTAGTATAGATCGGGCTAGCGGGGACGGCACAGATACGCAGTATTTT. Based on the CDR3 plus reference TRBV19 and TRBJ2-3, the full variable domain is DGGITQSPKYLFRKEGQNVTLSCEQNLNHDAMYWYRQDPGQGLRLIYYSQIVNDFQKGDIAEGYSVSREKKESFPLTVTSAQKNPTAFYLCASSIDRASGDGTDTQYFGPGTRLTVL.

This chain uses TRBV4-1 with TRBJ2-1; no firm D call. Germline CDR1 reads MGHRA; CDR2 reads YSYEKL. Trimming stripped 6 bases from V and 9 bases from J, with 12 bases between. CDR3 length equals 12 residues. CDR3 residues: CASSQRTGEQFF. The CDR3 DNA reads TGCGCCAGCAGTCAAAGAACGGGTGAGCAGTTCTTC.

The chain is built from TRBV13 and TRBJ2-1; D possibly corresponds to TRBD2 (5 bases). Germline-derived CDR1 and CDR2 are PRHDT and FYEKMQ (reference sequence). Trimming took off 0 bases at V and 8 bases at J, with 11 bases between the two ends. This CDR3 is 14 amino acids long. The CDR3 sequence: CASSLGRGNHEQFF. The CDR3 DNA follows: TGTGCCAGCAGCTTAGGACGGGGAAACCATGAGCAGTTCTTC.

Comment on this clone: One junction end does not reproduce the germline sequence, and a read error may be involved. V and J are TRBV28 and TRBJ1-4; 10 bases are a match to TRBD1. This CDR3 comprises 15 residues. Germline CDR1 is MDHEN and CDR2 is SYDVKM. CDR3 residues: CANSSSTGGREKLFF. CDR3 sequence (DNA): TGTGCCAACAGTTCGTCGACAGGGGGCCGAGAAAAACTGTTTTTT.

The chain recombines TRBV2 with TRBJ2-1; 7 bases fit TRBD2. Losses at the gene ends were 5 bases for V and 2 bases for J; bases not matched to a gene: 6. Germline CDR1 reads SNHLY; CDR2 reads FYNNEI. The CDR3 is made up of 15 amino acids. The CDR3 here is CASSIRRGTYNEQFF. DNA of the CDR3: TGTGCCAGCAGTATTAGGCGGGGGACCTACAATGAGCAGTTCTTC.

The chain carries TRBV10-3 and TRBJ1-1; 10 positions agree with TRBD1. CDR1 is ENHRY and CDR2 is SYGVKD in the germline V gene. This CDR3 spans 13 amino acids. Trimming removed 7 bases from V and 4 bases from J; junction bases left unmatched: 3. This CDR3 reads CAITRDRGTEAFF. In DNA form, the CDR3 reads TGTGCCATCACCCGGGACAGGGGCACTGAAGCTTTCTTT.

The chain is built from TRBV21-1 and TRBJ1-4. TRBV21-1 is a listed pseudogene. The CDR3 extends over 20 amino acids. CDR3 sequence (DNA): TGTGCCAGCAGCAAAGATCGGGAAACTCTCTTGGGTTTCCCCAATGAAAAACTGTTTTTT. It specifies CASSKDRETLLGFPNEKLFF.

The chain combines TRBV11-2 with TRBJ2-5, with 7 bases matching TRBD2. V dropped 5 bases and J dropped 5; count of bases not matched to a gene: 8. The CDR3 totals 14 residues. The germline CDR1 and CDR2 sequences are SGHAT and FQNNGV. In DNA, the CDR3 is TGTGCCAGCAGCCCAAGGCACGGGGGGGAGACCCAGTACTTC. Translation: CASSPRHGGETQYF.

This clone was seen once. This chain connects TRBV6-5 to TRBJ1-2; D is possibly TRBD1 (5 bases). Germline CDR1 MNHEY, CDR2 SVGAGI. This CDR3 is 14 amino acids long. Trimming stripped 6 bases from V and 2 bases from J, with 13 bases between. CDR3 sequence: CASSLSTANYGYTF. The DNA for the CDR3 is TGTGCCAGCAGCCTCTCGACAGCAAACTATGGCTACACCTTC.

This rearrangement joins TRBV19 to TRBJ2-7, with D unclear. Trimming cost V 1 base and J 2 bases, with 9 bases left between them. There are 14 residues in the CDR3. CDR1 and CDR2 from the germline V gene are LNHDA and SQIVND (reference sequence). The CDR3 loop reads CASSIGHITYEQYF. CDR3 coding DNA: TGTGCCAGTAGTATAGGCCACATCACCTACGAGCAGTACTTC. The entire variable domain, with the rest obtained from reference TRBV19 and TRBJ2-7, is as follows: DGGITQSPKYLFRKEGQNVTLSCEQNLNHDAMYWYRQDPGQGLRLIYYSQIVNDFQKGDIAEGYSVSREKKESFPLTVTSAQKNPTAFYLCASSIGHITYEQYFGPGTRLTVT.

The rearrangement links TRBV18 to TRBJ1-1; TRBD1 matches at 8 bases. CDR1 and CDR2 (germline): KGHSH, LQKENI. The CDR3 sequence is 14 residues long. V shed 5 bases and J 2 bases; nucleotides not matched to a gene: 4. The CDR3 DNA reads as TGTGCCAGCTCAGCTGGGACAGGTAACACTGAAGCTTTCTTT. This encodes CASSAGTGNTEAFF.

The gene calls are TRBV5-5 and TRBJ1-2, with D perhaps TRBD1 (6 bases). V gave up 1 base and J gave up 8 bases, with 12 bases separating them. The germline CDR1 and CDR2 sequences are SGHKS and YYEKEE (reference sequence). The CDR3 has 13 amino acids. The CDR3 sequence: CASSLSGGPGYTF. The CDR3 DNA reads TGTGCCAGCAGCTTGTCCGGGGGGCCCGGCTACACCTTC.

In this sample, this clone turned up once. The J gene is TRBJ2-2, the V gene TRBV9, with TRBD2 matching 7 bases. This CDR3 has 15 amino acids. The germline V gene encodes CDR1 SGDLS and CDR2 YYNGEE. The J segment lost 4 bases and the V segment lost 4 bases, leaving 7 bases of the junction unmatched. CDR3 residues: CASSKSGTITGELFF. Written as DNA, the CDR3 is TGTGCCAGCAGCAAGAGCGGGACTATCACCGGGGAGCTGTTTTTT.

The rearrangement links TRBV19 to TRBJ2-3, with unresolved D. Between the trimmed V and J ends, which lost 2 bases and 5 bases, there was a span of 8 bases. Germline values: CDR1 LNHDA, CDR2 SQIVND (reference sequence). There are 13 residues in the CDR3. CDR3 protein: CASSITILDTQYF. The CDR3 region has the DNA TGTGCCAGTAGTATAACAATATTAGATACGCAGTATTTT.

This chain connects TRBV7-2 to TRBJ2-7; 8 nucleotides agree with TRBD2. CDR1 and CDR2 (germline): SGHTA, FQGNSA. The CDR3 sequence is 15 residues long. V trimming: 7 bases; J trimming: 1 base; junction bases outside the gene matches: 9. The chain's CDR3 is CASTSTSGLSYEQYF. CDR3 DNA sequence: TGTGCCAGCACCTCAACTAGCGGCCTATCCTACGAGCAGTACTTC.

The V gene is TRBV29-1, the J gene TRBJ2-7; D is possibly TRBD2 (6 bases). The CDR3 runs to 11 residues. With 6 bases removed from V and 6 bases from J, the gap between germline ends came to 12 bases. Germline-derived CDR1 and CDR2 are SQVTM and ANQGSEA. The DNA for the CDR3 is TGCAGCGTCCGGGAGTCTGGCGAGCAGTACTTC. Its protein product is CSVRESGEQYF.

The chain employs TRBV29-1 and TRBJ2-2; 8 bases agree with TRBD2. V was pared by 4 bases and J by 3 bases, with 7 bases of the junction left unmatched. Germline assignment: CDR1 SQVTM and CDR2 ANQGSEA. The CDR3 runs to 15 residues. The CDR3 bases are TGCAGCGTTGGAGTCGGGGGGGCCCACACCGGGGAGCTGTTTTTT. The encoded protein is CSVGVGGAHTGELFF.

The V and J genes are TRBV7-9 and TRBJ1-2, with 7 bases fitting TRBD1. Germline CDR1 and CDR2: SEHNR and FQNEAQ (reference sequence). V dropped 1 base and J dropped 4; count of bases not matched to a gene: 6. The CDR3 is made up of 15 amino acids. This CDR3 is CASSLGTGRGYGYTF. CDR3 nucleotides: TGTGCCAGCAGCTTAGGGACAGGTCGGGGCTATGGCTACACCTTC.

The chain is built from TRBV12-3 or TRBV12-4 and TRBJ1-5; TRBD1 might be the D (6 bases). Trimming took off 3 bases at V and 6 bases at J, with 9 bases between the two ends. This CDR3 is built from 13 residues. CDR3 in DNA: TGTGCCAGCAGTTTGTCAGGGGTTCAGCCCCAGCATTTT. It yields the protein CASSLSGVQPQHF.